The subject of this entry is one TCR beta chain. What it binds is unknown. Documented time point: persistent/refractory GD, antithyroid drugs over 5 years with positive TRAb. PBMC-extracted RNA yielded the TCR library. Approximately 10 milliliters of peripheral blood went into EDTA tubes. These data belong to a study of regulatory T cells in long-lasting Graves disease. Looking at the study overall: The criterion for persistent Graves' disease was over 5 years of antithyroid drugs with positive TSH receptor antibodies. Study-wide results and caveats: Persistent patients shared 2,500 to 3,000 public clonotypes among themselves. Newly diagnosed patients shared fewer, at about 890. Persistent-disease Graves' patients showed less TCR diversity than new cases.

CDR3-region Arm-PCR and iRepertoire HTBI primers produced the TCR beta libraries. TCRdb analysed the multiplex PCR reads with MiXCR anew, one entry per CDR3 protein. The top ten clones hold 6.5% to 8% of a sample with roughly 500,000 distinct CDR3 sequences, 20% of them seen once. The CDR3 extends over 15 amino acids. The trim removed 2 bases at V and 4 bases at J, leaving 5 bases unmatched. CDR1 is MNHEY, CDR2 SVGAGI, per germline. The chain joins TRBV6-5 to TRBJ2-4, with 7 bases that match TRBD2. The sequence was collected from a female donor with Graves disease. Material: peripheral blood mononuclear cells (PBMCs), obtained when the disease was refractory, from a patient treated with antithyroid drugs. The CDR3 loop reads CASSYTGTTKNIQYF. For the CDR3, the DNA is TGTGCCAGCAGTTACACCGGGACTACAAAAAACATTCAGTACTTC.